This entry lists 2 T cell receptor beta chains sequenced from one sample in a study of PD-1 blockade in classical Hodgkin lymphoma (dated by TCRdb to 2020 to 2021). Library preparation was by the immunoSEQ multiplex PCR assay. TCRdb mirrors the immuneACCESS table, restricted to in-frame sequences. Some clones are absent from its copies; in checked studies, under half trace to an unresolved V gene, and the reason for the others is unknown. This sample gives around 45,000 clones in total; 88% of them show up just once. The ten most abundant clones make up about 9% of the sample. Per the publication, the time point label means: cycle 1 day 1 (C1D1), immediately before nivolumab initiation. Relapse after autologous stem cell transplantation had occurred in all trial patients, and cohorts A, B and C were distinguished by prior brentuximab vedotin exposure. Material: peripheral blood mononuclear cells (PBMCs), obtained at baseline. These receptors were taken from a human donor with classical Hodgkin lymphoma.

The V and J genes are TRBV6-5 and TRBJ1-1; possibly TRBD1 for D (6 bases). This CDR3 has 14 residues. Germline V lookup: CDR1 MNHEY, CDR2 SVGAGI. The V end lost 2 bases, the J end lost 1 base, and 8 bases lay between the germline ends. CDR3 sequence reads: CASSYAGANTEAFF. The CDR3 DNA reads as TGTGCCAGCAGTTACGCAGGGGCGAACACTGAAGCTTTCTTT.

The chain links TRBV9 to TRBJ2-1, with 9 positions matching TRBD2. The germline V gene encodes CDR1 SGDLS and CDR2 YYNGEE. V gave up 3 bases and J gave up 5 bases; unmatched junction bases: 3. The CDR3 totals 14 residues. The CDR3 here is CASSGREGHNEQFF. CDR3 nucleotide sequence: TGTGCCAGCAGCGGGCGGGAGGGCCACAATGAGCAGTTCTTC. The whole variable domain, filled in from reference TRBV9 and TRBJ2-1, reads DSGVTQTPKHLITATGQRVTLRCSPRSGDLSVYWYQQSLDQGLQFLIQYYNGEERAKGNILERFSAQQFPDLHSELNLSSLELGDSALYFCASSGREGHNEQFFGPGTRLTVL.